Here is one TCR beta chain with its context. RNA totalling about 0.5 to 1 ug underwent reverse transcription with random hexamers. The amplification used immunoSEQ multiplex PCR on TCR beta CDR3; it spanned 54 Vbeta and 13 Jbeta. TCRdb analysed the immunoSEQ multiplex PCR reads with MiXCR anew, one entry per CDR3 protein. Among approximately 110,000 distinct CDR3 sequences listed, 90% to 95% were seen once. These data originate in a study of CD8 T cells in Susac syndrome. Negative magnetic isolation gave CD8+ and CD4+ cells; FACS enriched CD8+ TEMRA. Trimming took 1 base from V and 8 from J, leaving 18 bases between them. The V gene's germline CDR1 is SQVTM and CDR2 ANQGSEA. This CDR3 is 15 amino acids long.

The clonotype was recovered from a human donor with multiple sclerosis. Material for sequencing was CD8+ T cells from PBMCs. This chain uses TRBV29-1 with TRBJ2-1, with D maybe TRBD2 (5 bases). CDR3 nucleotides: TGCAGCGTTGAAGTCTCGGGGTTACCAAGGGATGAGCAGTTCTTC. Its translation is CSVEVSGLPRDEQFF.